Each of the 27 T cell receptor beta chains below was sequenced from the same sample in a study of T cells in Graves' hyperthyroidism and ophthalmopathy (dated by TCRdb to between 2019 and 2020). Libraries were constructed by multiplex PCR. This sample was sequenced with an Illumina HiSeq 2000. The TCR beta CDR3 regions were amplified from RNA transcripts. The TCR CDR3 was subjected to a first round of RT-PCR using the HTBI primer set and the Qiagen OneStep RT-PCR kit. TCRdb itself trimmed the public reads at Q25 with fastp, ran MiXCR and retained productive beta chains. Each entry merges the rows of one CDR3 protein and shows their most common DNA and genes. The sample table contains around 720,000 distinct CDR3 sequences; only one count was recorded for under 45% of them. Together, the top ten hold roughly 30% of the sample. Sequenced input: blood. These receptors were taken from a middle-aged woman with Graves' hyperthyroidism.

This clonotype was detected ten times or more. The chain uses TRBV19 and TRBJ1-5, with TRBD1 as a possible D gene (6 bases). CDR1 and CDR2 (germline): LNHDA, SQIVND (reference sequence). The V end was cut by 6 bases, the J end by 6 bases, with 21 bases between. The CDR3 loop spans 16 amino acids. The CDR3 bases are TGTGCCAGTAGCAATACAGGGAAGGTTTTCCTTCAGCCCCAGCATTTT. Translation: CASSNTGKVFLQPQHF.

Comment on this clonotype: A much larger clone is a single base away; this may be a read error. CDR3 sequence: CARSQTLMEEKLFF. The CDR3 DNA reads TGTGCCCGCAGCCAGACACTCATGGAGGAAAAACTGTTTTTT. The V and J genes are TRBV7-2 and TRBJ1-4; no definite D call. Looked up from germline, CDR1 is SGHTA and CDR2 is FQGNSA. This CDR3 is 14 amino acids long.

This clonotype was observed once. DNA for the CDR3: TGCGCCAGCAGCTTGCGTGGTTTCGGCTTTACAGGACGGTCTGGAAACACCATATATTTT. Protein: CASSLRGFGFTGRSGNTIYF. The V gene is TRBV5-1, the J gene TRBJ1-3; perhaps TRBD1 as D (5 bases). The CDR3 contains 20 residues. The germline CDR1 and CDR2 sequences are SGHRS and YFSETQ. The V end lost 1 base, the J end lost 1 base, and 24 bases lay between the germline ends.

V and J are TRBV6-2 or TRBV6-3 and TRBJ1-2; D is possibly TRBD1 (6 bases). V was clipped by 4 bases and J by 7 bases, with 16 bases between them. The germline gives CDR1 MNHEY, CDR2 SVGEGT. The CDR3 contains 14 residues. The CDR3 spells CASSSDPTGFGYTF. CDR3 coding DNA: TGTGCCAGCAGTTCCGACCCCACAGGGTTTGGCTACACCTTC.

Worth noting for this clonotype: This may be a read error, as it is one base from a much larger clone. The V call is TRBV12-3 or TRBV12-4, the J call TRBJ1-2; TRBD1 might be the D (5 bases). V gave up 4 bases and J gave up 8 bases, with 20 bases separating them. There are 15 residues in the CDR3. The CDR3 sequence is CASSYPGGDGTGYTF. The DNA for the CDR3 is TGTGCCAGCAGTTACCCGGGCGGGGACGGAACCGGCTACACCTTC.

V usage is TRBV10-2 and J usage is TRBJ1-2; no clear D. Per germline, CDR1 WSHSY and CDR2 SAAADI. V lost 1 base and J lost 7, with 19 bases in between. The CDR3 length is 16 residues. The CDR3 DNA reads TGCGCCAGCAGTGAGTGGACGGCGATCCCCGAATCTGGCTACACCTTC. It is translated as CASSEWTAIPESGYTF.

In this sample, this clonotype turned up a few times. The rearrangement uses TRBV5-6 and TRBJ1-5, with D possibly TRBD1 on 6 matching bases. V lost 3 bases and J 7 bases, leaving 14 bases between the germline ends. Germline loops: CDR1 SGHDT, CDR2 YYEEEE. This CDR3 has 14 amino acids. This chain's CDR3 is CASSWGGLGQPQHF. DNA of the CDR3: TGTGCCAGCAGCTGGGGGGGGCTGGGACAGCCCCAGCATTTT. Variable domain in full (rest from reference TRBV5-6 and TRBJ1-5): DAGVTQSPTHLIKTRGQQVTLRCSPKSGHDTVSWYQQALGQGPQFIFQYYEEEERQRGNFPDRFSGHQFPNYSSELNVNALLLGDSALYLCASSWGGLGQPQHFGDGTRLSIL.

This clonotype was counted between two and nine times. The chain couples TRBV20-1 to TRBJ1-5; 8 positions agree with TRBD1. Germline CDR1 is DFQATT and CDR2 is SNEGSKA (reference sequence). The CDR3 has 14 residues. Trimming at V came to 1 base and at J to 7 bases, leaving 6 bases not matched to a gene. The DNA of the CDR3 is TGCAGTGCTAGAGCCGGACAGGGATACCAGCCCCAGCATTTT. It yields the protein CSARAGQGYQPQHF.

This clonotype appeared many times. The rearrangement links TRBV19 to TRBJ2-7, with D possibly matching TRBD2 (5 bases). Per germline, CDR1 LNHDA and CDR2 SQIVND (reference sequence). This CDR3 contains 14 residues. V dropped 5 bases and J dropped 0 bases, with 11 bases sitting between them. CDR3 in amino acids: CASSPRGGSYEQYF. CDR3 DNA: TGTGCCAGTAGTCCACGGGGTGGCTCCTACGAGCAGTACTTC. The whole variable domain, filled in from reference TRBV19 and TRBJ2-7, reads DGGITQSPKYLFRKEGQNVTLSCEQNLNHDAMYWYRQDPGQGLRLIYYSQIVNDFQKGDIAEGYSVSREKKESFPLTVTSAQKNPTAFYLCASSPRGGSYEQYFGPGTRLTVT.

For this clonotype: One end of the junction is discordant with germline, which a read error may explain. The rearrangement uses TRBV5-1 and TRBJ2-2; 8 bases are a match to TRBD1. Per germline, CDR1 SGHRS and CDR2 YFSETQ. The CDR3 spans 15 residues. The CDR3 protein is CASSPWTGNNGELFF. CDR3 coding DNA: TGCGCCAGCAGCCCCTGGACAGGGAACAACGGGGAGCTGTTTTTT. The whole variable domain, filled in from reference TRBV5-1 and TRBJ2-2, reads KAGVTQTPRYLIKTRGQQVTLSCSPISGHRSVSWYQQTPGQGLQFLFEYFSETQRNKGNFPGRFSGRQFSNSRSEMNVSTLELGDSALYLCASSPWTGNNGELFFGEGSRLTVL.

This sequence joins TRBV7-2 and TRBJ2-5; 8 positions agree with TRBD1. Germline values: CDR1 SGHTA, CDR2 FQGNSA. The CDR3 length is 16 residues. V dropped 1 base and J dropped 5; count of bases not matched to a gene: 9. DNA of the CDR3: TGTGCCAGCAGCTTAGGAAGGGCAGGGGGCACGGAGACCCAGTACTTC. Its protein is CASSLGRAGGTETQYF.

As to this clonotype: The junction departs from germline at one end; a sequencing error may be responsible. Here the CDR3 DNA reads TGTGCCAGCAGTGTAGTACAGGGGAGGGATAACTACAATGAGCAGTTCTTC. Translated, it gives CASSVVQGRDNYNEQFF. The chain is built from TRBV24-1 and TRBJ2-1; either TRBD1 or TRBD2 may fit D (7 bases each). Germline values: CDR1 KGHDR, CDR2 SFDVKD. The CDR3 length is 17 residues.

This clonotype was recorded at least ten times. This sequence joins TRBV9 and TRBJ1-5, with D possibly TRBD1 on 6 matching bases. The CDR3 loop spans 15 amino acids. Trimming stripped 2 bases from V and 1 base from J, with 10 bases between. CDR1 is SGDLS, CDR2 YYNGEE, per germline. As DNA, the CDR3 is TGTGCCAGCAGCGTGGGGGCCGAAAGCAATCAGCCCCAGCATTTT. Its translation: CASSVGAESNQPQHF.

In its sample, this clonotype was seen a few times. The genes are TRBV4-1 and TRBJ1-1; D perhaps matches TRBD1 (6 bases). The germline CDR1 and CDR2 sequences are MGHRA and YSYEKL. There are 17 residues in the CDR3. V was cut by 4 bases and J by 3 bases, with 21 bases left in between. The CDR3 spells CASSLRTVISHDTEAFF. The CDR3 DNA is TGCGCCAGCAGCCTTAGGACAGTAATCTCCCATGACACTGAAGCTTTCTTT.

At least ten counts were recorded for this clonotype. The V gene is TRBV7-2, the J gene TRBJ2-7; the match to TRBD1 covers 9 bases. Looked up from germline, CDR1 is SGHTA and CDR2 is FQGNSA. The V segment lost 7 bases and the J segment 5 bases; nucleotides outside the gene matches: 12. The CDR3 is made up of 15 amino acids. The CDR3 DNA follows: TGTGCCAGCACTCCATGGGGACAGGGATTCCACGAGCAGTACTTC. It specifies CASTPWGQGFHEQYF.

This clonotype was detected many times. The V and J genes are TRBV2 and TRBJ1-4; no clear D. CDR3 size: 15 residues. The V and J ends lost 7 bases and 6 bases respectively, with 18 bases between them. The germline V gene has CDR1 SNHLY and CDR2 FYNNEI. The CDR3 spells CASNEIRRVDEKLFF. The CDR3 DNA sequence: TGTGCCAGCAACGAAATAAGGAGGGTAGATGAAAAACTGTTTTTT.

This clonotype was counted at least ten times. The chain recombines TRBV7-9 with TRBJ2-2; possible D gene TRBD1, 6 bases. Germline CDR1 SEHNR, CDR2 FQNEAQ (reference sequence). The CDR3 covers 15 residues. Trimming removed 5 bases from V and 1 base from J, with 11 bases in between. CDR3 in amino acids: CASSPYRVNTGELFF. The CDR3, as DNA: TGTGCCAGCAGCCCTTACAGGGTGAACACCGGGGAGCTGTTTTTT.

The chain couples TRBV20-1 to TRBJ2-7, with 10 bases fitting TRBD2. CDR3 length equals 14 residues. The V gene end was trimmed by 4 bases and the J gene end by 2 bases; junction bases not matched to a gene: 5. Germline V CDR1 and CDR2: DFQATT, SNEGSKA (reference sequence). CDR3: CSAMGLAGAYEQYF. The CDR3 DNA is TGCAGTGCTATGGGGCTAGCGGGAGCCTACGAGCAGTACTTC.

This clonotype was picked up many times. The chain recombines TRBV29-1 with TRBJ1-2; TRBD1 is a possible D gene (6 bases). Trimming shortened V by 4 bases and J by 3 bases, and 15 bases separated the two germline ends. Per the germline V gene, CDR1 is SQVTM and CDR2 is ANQGSEA. The CDR3 totals 14 residues. The DNA for the CDR3 is TGCAGCGTTGGAGGGGGTGATCTGGACTATGGCTACACCTTC. Translating gives CSVGGGDLDYGYTF.

The chain links TRBV6-5 to TRBJ2-7; TRBD1 matches 7 bases. Germline CDR1 reads MNHEY; CDR2 reads SVGAGI. V lost 6 bases, J lost 3 bases, and 5 bases stayed unmatched. The CDR3 runs to 13 residues. This chain's CDR3 is CASRHGQVYEQYF. In DNA form, the CDR3 reads TGTGCCAGCAGACACGGACAGGTCTACGAGCAGTACTTC.

The rearrangement uses TRBV20-1 and TRBJ1-1; TRBD1 is a possible D gene (6 bases). Between the trimmed V and J ends, which lost 1 base and 5 bases, there was a span of 14 bases. The length of the CDR3 is 14 residues. Germline CDR1 is DFQATT and CDR2 is SNEGSKA (reference sequence). CDR3 bases: TGCAGTGCTAGAGCGGGGGCGAGGAATACTGAAGCTTTCTTT. Its translation: CSARAGARNTEAFF.

This clonotype was detected only a few times. V is TRBV5-1 and J is TRBJ2-5; D perhaps matches TRBD1 (6 bases). V lost 5 bases and J lost 0, with 14 bases in between. Germline V gene sequence: CDR1 SGHRS, CDR2 YFSETQ. This CDR3 has 15 residues. CDR3 residues: CASRPSGQNQETQYF. The CDR3 coding sequence is TGCGCCAGCAGACCATCAGGACAGAACCAAGAGACCCAGTACTTC.

About this clonotype: This may stem from a read error, because a much larger clone lies one nucleotide away. The chain joins TRBV5-1 to TRBJ1-1; 9 nucleotides agree with TRBD1. Trimming at V came to 3 bases and at J to 7 bases, leaving 4 bases not matched to a gene. From germline, CDR1 is SGHRS and CDR2 YFSETQ. This CDR3 has 13 amino acids. CDR3 in DNA: TGCGCCAGCAGCTCGACAGGGGGTGGTGAAGCTTTCTTT. Protein product: CASSSTGGGEAFF.

This clonotype was seen ten or more times. The rearrangement uses TRBV29-1 and TRBJ2-5; D is uncertain. The CDR3 sequence is 14 residues long. V lost 3 bases, J lost 1 base, and 12 bases lay in between. Germline lookup yields CDR1 SQVTM and CDR2 ANQGSEA. The CDR3, as DNA: TGCAGCGTTGACCGGGCGGATTCCCAAGAGACCCAGTACTTC. This encodes CSVDRADSQETQYF.

This chain joins TRBV15 and TRBJ2-7, with 8 bases identical to TRBD1. Germline V gives CDR1 LNHNV, CDR2 YYDKDF (reference sequence). The CDR3 is made up of 13 amino acids. J gave up 7 bases and V 3 bases, and 5 bases lay outside the gene matches. Here the CDR3 DNA reads TGTGCCACCAGCAGCCCTCGGACAGGGGAGCAGTACTTC. Translating gives CATSSPRTGEQYF.

A note on this clonotype: A much larger clone differs by one base, so this may be a read error. V usage is TRBV10-1 and J usage is TRBJ1-3, with 7 bases fitting TRBD1. The CDR3 covers 15 residues. Germline CDR1 is WNHNN and CDR2 is SYGVQD (reference sequence). The CDR3 here is CASRIPGTDGNTIHF. The CDR3 DNA sequence: TGCGCCAGCAGAATCCCCGGGACAGACGGAAACACCATACATTTT.

This clonotype appeared many times. The gene calls are TRBV29-1 and TRBJ1-4; 8 nucleotides match TRBD1. With 2 bases clipped from V and 8 bases from J, the junction kept 4 bases outside the gene matches. This CDR3 has 13 residues. Germline V gene lookup returns CDR1 SQVTM and CDR2 ANQGSEA. This CDR3 is CSVEQGAQEKLFF. The CDR3, as DNA: TGCAGCGTTGAACAGGGGGCTCAAGAAAAACTGTTTTTT.